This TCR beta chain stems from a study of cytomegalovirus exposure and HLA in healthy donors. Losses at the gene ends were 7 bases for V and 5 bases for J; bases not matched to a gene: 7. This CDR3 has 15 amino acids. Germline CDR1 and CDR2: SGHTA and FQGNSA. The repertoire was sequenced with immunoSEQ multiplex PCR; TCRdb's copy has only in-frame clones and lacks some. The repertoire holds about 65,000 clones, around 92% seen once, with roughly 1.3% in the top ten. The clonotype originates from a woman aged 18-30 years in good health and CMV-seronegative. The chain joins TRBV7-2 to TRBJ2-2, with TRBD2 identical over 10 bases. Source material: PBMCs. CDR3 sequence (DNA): TGTGCCAGCAATAGCGGGGGGAGTAGAACCGGGGAGCTGTTTTTT. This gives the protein CASNSGGSRTGELFF.